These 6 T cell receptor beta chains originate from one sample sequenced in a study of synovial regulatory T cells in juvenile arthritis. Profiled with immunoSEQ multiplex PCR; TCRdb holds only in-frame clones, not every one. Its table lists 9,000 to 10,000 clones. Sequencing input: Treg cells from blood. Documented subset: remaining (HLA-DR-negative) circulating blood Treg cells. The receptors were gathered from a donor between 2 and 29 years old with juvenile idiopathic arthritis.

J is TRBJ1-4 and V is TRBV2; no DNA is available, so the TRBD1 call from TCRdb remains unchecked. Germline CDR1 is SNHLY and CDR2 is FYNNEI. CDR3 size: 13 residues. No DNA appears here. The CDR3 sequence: CASKDRVNEKLFF.

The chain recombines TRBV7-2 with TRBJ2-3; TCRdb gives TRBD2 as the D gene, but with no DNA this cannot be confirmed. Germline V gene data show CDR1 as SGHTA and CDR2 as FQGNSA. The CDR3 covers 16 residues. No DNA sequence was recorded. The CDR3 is CATSRGTSGVINTQYF.

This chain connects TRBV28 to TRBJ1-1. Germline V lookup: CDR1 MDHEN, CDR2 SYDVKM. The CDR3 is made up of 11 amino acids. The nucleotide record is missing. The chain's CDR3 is CASRLNTEAFF. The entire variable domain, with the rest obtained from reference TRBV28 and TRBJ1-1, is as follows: DVKVTQSSRYLVKRTGEKVFLECVQDMDHENMFWYRQDPGLGLRLIYFSYDVKMKEKGDIPEGYSVSREKKERFSLILESASTNQTSMYLCASRLNTEAFFGQGTRLTVV.

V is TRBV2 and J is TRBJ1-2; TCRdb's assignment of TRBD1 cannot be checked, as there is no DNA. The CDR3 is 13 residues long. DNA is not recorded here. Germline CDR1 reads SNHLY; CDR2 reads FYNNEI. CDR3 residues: CASLKGELVGYTF.

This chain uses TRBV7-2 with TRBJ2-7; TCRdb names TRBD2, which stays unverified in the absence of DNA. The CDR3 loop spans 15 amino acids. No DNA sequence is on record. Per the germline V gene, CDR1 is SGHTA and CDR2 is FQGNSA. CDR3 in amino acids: CASSSGPGRSYEQYF.

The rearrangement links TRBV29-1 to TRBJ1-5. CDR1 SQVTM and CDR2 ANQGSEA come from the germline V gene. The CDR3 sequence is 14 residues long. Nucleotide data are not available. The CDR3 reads CSALQGGSNQPQHF.